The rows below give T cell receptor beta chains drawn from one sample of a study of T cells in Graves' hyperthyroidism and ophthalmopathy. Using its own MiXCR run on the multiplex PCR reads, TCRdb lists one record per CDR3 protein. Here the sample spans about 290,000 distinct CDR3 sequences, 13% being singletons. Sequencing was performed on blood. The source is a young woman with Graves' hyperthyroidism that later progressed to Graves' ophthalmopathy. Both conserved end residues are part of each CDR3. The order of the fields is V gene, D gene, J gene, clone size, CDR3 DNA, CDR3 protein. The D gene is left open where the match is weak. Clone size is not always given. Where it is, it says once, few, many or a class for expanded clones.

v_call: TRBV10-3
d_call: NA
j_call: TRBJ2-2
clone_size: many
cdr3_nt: TGTGCCATCAGTGAGCGGGAGTGCGGAGACACCGGGGAGCTGTTTTTT
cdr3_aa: CAISERECGDTGELFF

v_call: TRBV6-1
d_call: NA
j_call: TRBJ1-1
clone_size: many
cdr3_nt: TGTGCCGCTGACATCGGGAACACTGAAGCTTTCTTT
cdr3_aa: CAADIGNTEAFF

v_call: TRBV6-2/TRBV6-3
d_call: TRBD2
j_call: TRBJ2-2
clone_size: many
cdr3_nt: TGTGCCAGCAGTCAGATAGGACTAGCGGGAGCGAAGAGCACCGGGGAGCTGTTTTTT
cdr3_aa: CASSQIGLAGAKSTGELFF

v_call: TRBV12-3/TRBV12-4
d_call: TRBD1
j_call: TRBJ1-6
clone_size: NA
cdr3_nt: TGTGCCAGCAGGGGGACAGGGAACTATAATTCACCCCCCCACTTT
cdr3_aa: CASRGTGNYNSPPHF

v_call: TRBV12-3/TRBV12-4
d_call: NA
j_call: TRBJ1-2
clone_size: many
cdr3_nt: TGTGCCAGCAGTTTAGGGCAGGCTAACTATGGCTACACCTTC
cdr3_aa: CASSLGQANYGYTF

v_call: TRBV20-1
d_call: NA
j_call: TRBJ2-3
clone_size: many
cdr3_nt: TGCAGTGCTAGAGTGGAGAGCGTAGCTACGCAGTATTTT
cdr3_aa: CSARVESVATQYF

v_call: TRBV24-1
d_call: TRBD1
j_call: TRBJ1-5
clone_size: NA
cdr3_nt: TGTGCCACCAGTGATATAGGGGGCGATCAGCCCCAGCATTTT
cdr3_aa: CATSDIGGDQPQHF

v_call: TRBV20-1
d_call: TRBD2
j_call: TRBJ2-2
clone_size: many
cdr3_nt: TGCAGTGCCCTTCCCCGACTAGCGGAAATCTACACCGGGGAGCTGTTTTTT
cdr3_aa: CSALPRLAEIYTGELFF

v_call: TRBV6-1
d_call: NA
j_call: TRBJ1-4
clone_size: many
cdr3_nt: TGTGCCAGCGGCTGGGGGGAGGAGAATGAAAAACTGTTTTTT
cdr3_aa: CASGWGEENEKLFF

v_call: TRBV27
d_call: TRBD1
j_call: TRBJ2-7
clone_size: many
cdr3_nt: TGTGCCAAGGGGGACAGGGACTACGAGCAGTACTTC
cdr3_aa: CAKGDRDYEQYF

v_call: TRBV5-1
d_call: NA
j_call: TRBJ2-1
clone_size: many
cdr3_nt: TGCGCCAGCAGCTTGTCGACTCATTACAATGAGCAGTTCTTC
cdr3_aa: CASSLSTHYNEQFF

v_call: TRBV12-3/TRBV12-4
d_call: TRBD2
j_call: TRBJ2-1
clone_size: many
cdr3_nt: TGTGCCAGCAGTTCGGGACTAGCGGGAGTACGCGAGCAGTTCTTC
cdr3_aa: CASSSGLAGVREQFF

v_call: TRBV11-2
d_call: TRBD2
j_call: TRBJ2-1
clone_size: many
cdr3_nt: TGTGCCAGCACCGCGGGAGGGCAAGTCGATGAGCAGTTCTTC
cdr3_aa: CASTAGGQVDEQFF

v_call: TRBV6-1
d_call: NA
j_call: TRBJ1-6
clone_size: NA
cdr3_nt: TGTGCCAGCAGCTCCAATTCACCCCTCCACTTT
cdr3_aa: CASSSNSPLHF

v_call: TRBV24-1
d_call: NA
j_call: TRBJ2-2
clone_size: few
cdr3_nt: TGTGCCACCAGTGTCTTTAGTTTTAGGGAGCTGTTTTTT
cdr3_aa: CATSVFSFRELFF

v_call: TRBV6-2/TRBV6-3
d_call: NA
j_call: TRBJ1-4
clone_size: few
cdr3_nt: TGTGCCAGCACCTCTAGTGAAAAACTGTTTTTT
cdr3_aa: CASTSSEKLFF

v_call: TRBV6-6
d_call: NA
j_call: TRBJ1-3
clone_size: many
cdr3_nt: TGTGCCAGCAGTTACACTCTGGGAAACACCATATATTTT
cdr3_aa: CASSYTLGNTIYF

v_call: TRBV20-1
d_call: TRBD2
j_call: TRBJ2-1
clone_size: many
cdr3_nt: TGCAGTGCTAGAGGGACTAGCCTGAATGAGCAGTTCTTC
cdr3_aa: CSARGTSLNEQFF

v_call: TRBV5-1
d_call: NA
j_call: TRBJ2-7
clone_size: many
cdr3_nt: TGCGCCAGCAGCTTGGGCCAGGAGGGACTGGCCGGATTGGAGCAGTACTTC
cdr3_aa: CASSLGQEGLAGLEQYF

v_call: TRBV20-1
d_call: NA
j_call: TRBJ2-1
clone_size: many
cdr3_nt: TGCAGTGCTAGACGGGACTTATCCGCAATGCGGCAGTTCTTC
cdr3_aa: CSARRDLSAMRQFF

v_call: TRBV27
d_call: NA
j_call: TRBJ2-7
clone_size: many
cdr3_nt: TGTGCCAGCAGTTTCCCAGGGAGCATCAACGAGCAGTACTTC
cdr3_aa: CASSFPGSINEQYF

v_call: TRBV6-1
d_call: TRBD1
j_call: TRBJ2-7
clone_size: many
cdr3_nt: TGTGCCAGCAGCGTGGGACAGGGGGGTACCTACGAGCAGTACTTC
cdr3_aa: CASSVGQGGTYEQYF

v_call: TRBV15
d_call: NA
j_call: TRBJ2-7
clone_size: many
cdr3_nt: TGTGCCACCAGCAGAGGGGTAGACTCCTACGAGCAGTACTTC
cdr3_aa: CATSRGVDSYEQYF

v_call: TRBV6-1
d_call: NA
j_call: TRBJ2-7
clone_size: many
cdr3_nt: TGTGCCAGCAGGTCACAGGGATACGAGCAGTACTTC
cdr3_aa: CASRSQGYEQYF

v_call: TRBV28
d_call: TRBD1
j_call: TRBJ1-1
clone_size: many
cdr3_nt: TGTGCCAGTGGGGGACAGATGAACACTGAAGCTTTCTTT
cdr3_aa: CASGGQMNTEAFF

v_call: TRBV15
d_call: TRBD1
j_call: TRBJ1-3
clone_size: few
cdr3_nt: TGTGCCACCAGCAGAGGGACAGGGATGAATGGAAACACCATATATTTT
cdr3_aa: CATSRGTGMNGNTIYF

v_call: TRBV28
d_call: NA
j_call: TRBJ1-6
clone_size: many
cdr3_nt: TGTGCCAGCAGCGATACACAGAATTATAATTCACCCCTCCACTTT
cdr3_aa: CASSDTQNYNSPLHF

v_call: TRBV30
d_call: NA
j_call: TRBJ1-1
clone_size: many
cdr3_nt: TGTGCCTGGATCGACGGGCGCCAGGCTTTCTTT
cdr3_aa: CAWIDGRQAFF

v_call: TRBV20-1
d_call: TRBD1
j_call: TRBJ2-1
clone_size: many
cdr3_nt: TGCAGTGCTAGAGATCGGGACAGGGGTGGTCTGACCTACAATGAGCAGTTCTTC
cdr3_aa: CSARDRDRGGLTYNEQFF

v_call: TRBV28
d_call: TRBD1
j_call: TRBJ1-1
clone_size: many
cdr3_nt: TGTGCCATCAGGACAGGGTTGGGCACTGAAGCTTTCTTT
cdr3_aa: CAIRTGLGTEAFF

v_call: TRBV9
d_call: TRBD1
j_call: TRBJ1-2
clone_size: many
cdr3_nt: TGTGCCAGCAGCGTAGGAGGGACAGGTGTTTCTGAGGGCTACACCTTC
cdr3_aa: CASSVGGTGVSEGYTF

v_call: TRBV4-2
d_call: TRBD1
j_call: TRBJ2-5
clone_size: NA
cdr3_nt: TGTGCCAGCAGCGGGGACAGGCTCGAGGAGACCCAGTGCTTC
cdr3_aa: CASSGDRLEETQCF

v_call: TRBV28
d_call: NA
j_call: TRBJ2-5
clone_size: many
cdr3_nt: TGTGCCAGCAGTTTGGACCAGGAAGAGACCCAGTACTTC
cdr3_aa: CASSLDQEETQYF

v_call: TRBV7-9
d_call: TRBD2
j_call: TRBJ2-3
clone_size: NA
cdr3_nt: TGTGCCAGCAGCCGAAGAGGGACTAGCGGACGCACAGATACGCAGTATTTT
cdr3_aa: CASSRRGTSGRTDTQYF

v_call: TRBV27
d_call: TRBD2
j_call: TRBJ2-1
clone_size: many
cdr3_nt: TGTGCCAGCAGCCGGGGACTAGCGGGAGTCGATGAGCAGTTCTTC
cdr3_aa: CASSRGLAGVDEQFF

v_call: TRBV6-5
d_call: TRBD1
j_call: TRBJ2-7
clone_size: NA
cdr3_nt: TGTGCCAGCAGTTACTCCCCAGGGGGAGATGACGAGCAGTACTTC
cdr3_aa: CASSYSPGGDDEQYF

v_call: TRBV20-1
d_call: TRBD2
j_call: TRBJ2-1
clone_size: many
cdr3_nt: TGCAGTGCAGGGACTAGCGGAGCCTACAATGAGCAGTTCTTC
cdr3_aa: CSAGTSGAYNEQFF

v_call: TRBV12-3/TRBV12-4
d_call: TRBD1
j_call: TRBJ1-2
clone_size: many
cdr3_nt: TGTGCCAGCATCCAGACAGGGAACTATGGCTACACCTTC
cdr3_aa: CASIQTGNYGYTF

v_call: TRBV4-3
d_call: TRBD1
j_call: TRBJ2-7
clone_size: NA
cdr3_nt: TGCGCCAGCAGCCCGTACAGGGGATCCTACGAGCAGTACTTC
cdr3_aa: CASSPYRGSYEQYF

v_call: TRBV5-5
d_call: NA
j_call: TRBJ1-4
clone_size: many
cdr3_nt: TGTGCCAGCACACATGGGGGAGCTAATGAAAAACTGTTTTTT
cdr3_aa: CASTHGGANEKLFF

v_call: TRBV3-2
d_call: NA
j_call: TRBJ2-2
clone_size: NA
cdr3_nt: TGTGCCAGCAGCCTACCCGGACGGGACAGACTACCCTATAGGGAGCTGTTTTTT
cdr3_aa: CASSLPGRDRLPYRELFF

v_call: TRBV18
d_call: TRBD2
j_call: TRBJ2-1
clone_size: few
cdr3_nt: TGTGCCAGCTCACCACTGGGACAAATGGCTAGCGGGTACAATGAGCAGTTCTTC
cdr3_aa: CASSPLGQMASGYNEQFF

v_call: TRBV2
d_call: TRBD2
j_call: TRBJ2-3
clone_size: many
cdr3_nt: TGTGCCAGCAGTAATAGCGGGAGTCCAGATACGCAGTATTTT
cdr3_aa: CASSNSGSPDTQYF

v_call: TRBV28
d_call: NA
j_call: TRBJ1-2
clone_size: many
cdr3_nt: TGTGCCAGCAGCTCCAGGGACGACTATGGCTACACCTTC
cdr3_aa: CASSSRDDYGYTF

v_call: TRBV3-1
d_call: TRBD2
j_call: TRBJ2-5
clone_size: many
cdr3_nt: TGTGCCAGCAGCCAATCGGGAGGGAGAGAGACCCAGTACTTC
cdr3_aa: CASSQSGGRETQYF

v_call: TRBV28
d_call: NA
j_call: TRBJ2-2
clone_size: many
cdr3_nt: TGTGCCAGCAGTTTGGGGCATGACCTCGCGAACACCGGGGAGCTGTTTTTT
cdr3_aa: CASSLGHDLANTGELFF

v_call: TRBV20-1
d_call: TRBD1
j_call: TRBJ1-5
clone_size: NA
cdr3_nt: TGCAGTGCTATGGACAGGGGATTTCAGCCCCAGCATTTT
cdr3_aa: CSAMDRGFQPQHF

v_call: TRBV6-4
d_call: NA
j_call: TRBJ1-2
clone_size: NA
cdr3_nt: TGTGCCAGCAGTGACCTGGAGGGCGGCTACACCTTC
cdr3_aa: CASSDLEGGYTF

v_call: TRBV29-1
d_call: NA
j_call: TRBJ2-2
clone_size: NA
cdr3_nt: TGCAGCGTTCTGGAGGGGAACACCGGGGAGCTGTTTTTT
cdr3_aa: CSVLEGNTGELFF

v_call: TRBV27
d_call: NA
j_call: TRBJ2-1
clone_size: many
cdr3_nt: TGTGCCAGCAGTGCCCCCCACAATGAGCAGTTCTTC
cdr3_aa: CASSAPHNEQFF

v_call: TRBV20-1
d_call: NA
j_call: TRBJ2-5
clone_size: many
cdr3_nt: TGCAGTGCTCAGGAAAGGCAAGAGACCCAGTACTTC
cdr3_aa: CSAQERQETQYF

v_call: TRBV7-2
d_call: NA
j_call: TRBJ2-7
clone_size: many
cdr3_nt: TGTGCCAGCAGCTTAGGATTACTCTACGAGCAGTACTTC
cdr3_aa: CASSLGLLYEQYF

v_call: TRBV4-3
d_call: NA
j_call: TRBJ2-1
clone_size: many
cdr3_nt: TGCGCCAGCAGCCTGGCCAGGGGAGTGGTCAATGAGCAGTTCTTC
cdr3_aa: CASSLARGVVNEQFF